This passage covers 14 T cell receptor beta chains from one sample sequenced in a study of CD8+ T cells in alopecia areata. Isolated RNA was reverse transcribed into cDNA used as the sequencing template. Sequencing was performed with immunoSEQ multiplex PCR; in TCRdb, only in-frame clones are kept and a portion is missing. The data hold more than 200,000 clones, with about two thirds observed a single time. The specimen comprised CD4+ T cells sorted from blood, sampled at week 0. These receptors were obtained from a human donor with alopecia areata.

The chain has TRBV5-1 and TRBJ2-7, with TRBD1 identical over 9 bases. Germline V gives CDR1 SGHRS, CDR2 YFSETQ. CDR3 length: 15 amino acids. With 1 base clipped from V and 3 bases from J, the junction kept 5 bases outside the gene matches. The CDR3 region is CASSLSGTGNYEQYF. DNA of the CDR3: TGCGCCAGCAGCTTGTCCGGGACAGGGAACTACGAGCAGTACTTC.

The rearrangement joins TRBV30 to TRBJ1-1; no definite D call. Germline V gene sequence: CDR1 GTSNPN, CDR2 SVGIG (reference sequence). CDR3 size: 13 residues. Trimming cost V 0 bases and J 7 bases, with 12 bases left between them. CDR3 DNA: TGTGCCTGGAGTGTACTAGGGTATAATGAAGCTTTCTTT. The encoded protein is CAWSVLGYNEAFF.

In this sample, this clone turned up once. This specimen includes other DNA sequences encoding the same CDR3. The CDR3 reads CASSLDGRSTDTQYF. As DNA, the CDR3 is TGCGCCAGCAGCTTGGATGGCAGGAGCACAGATACGCAGTATTTT. The chain has TRBV5-1 and TRBJ2-3, with unresolved D. Looked up from germline, CDR1 is SGHRS and CDR2 is YFSETQ. The CDR3 is 15 residues long. Trimming left V 0 bases short and J 0 bases short, with 8 bases between.

This clone was seen only once. The V and J genes are TRBV7-2 and TRBJ1-2, with a weak D call TRBD1 (5 bases). The CDR3 length is 14 residues. CDR1 and CDR2 from the germline V gene are SGHTA and FQGNSA. V was cut by 5 bases and J by 0 bases, with 10 bases left in between. As DNA, the CDR3 is TGTGCCAGCAGCCCCACGGGGGCTAACTATGGCTACACCTTC. This gives the protein CASSPTGANYGYTF.

This clone was counted only a few times. The chain joins TRBV29-1 to TRBJ2-6; D is unclear. Trimming took off 7 bases at V and 0 bases at J, with 4 bases between the two ends. Germline lookup yields CDR1 SQVTM and CDR2 ANQGSEA. The CDR3 loop spans 12 amino acids. CDR3 coding DNA: TGCAGCGCTGACTCTGGGGCCAACGTCCTGACTTTC. Translation: CSADSGANVLTF.

This chain links TRBV29-1 with TRBJ2-2, with D possibly TRBD2 on 6 matching bases. The CDR3 is 14 residues long. Between the trimmed V and J ends, which lost 4 bases and 2 bases, there was a span of 11 bases. Germline V gene sequence: CDR1 SQVTM, CDR2 ANQGSEA. The chain's CDR3 is CSVVSGLNTGELFF. In nucleotides, the CDR3 is TGCAGCGTTGTATCCGGACTAAACACCGGGGAGCTGTTTTTT.

The genes are TRBV5-1 and TRBJ1-1; 8 nucleotides match TRBD1. J was trimmed by 4 bases and V by 0 bases; bases with no gene match: 11. Looked up from germline, CDR1 is SGHRS and CDR2 is YFSETQ. CDR3 length: 17 amino acids. CDR3 sequence: CASSLAGTGPPGTEAFF. The CDR3 DNA is TGCGCCAGCAGCTTGGCGGGGACAGGCCCGCCGGGCACTGAAGCTTTCTTT.

The chain joins TRBV2 to TRBJ2-1; no firm D call. V gave up 4 bases and J gave up 6 bases, with 7 bases separating them. Germline CDR1 and CDR2: SNHLY and FYNNEI. The CDR3 is 12 amino acids. The CDR3 loop is CASSGDINEQFF. CDR3 sequence (DNA): TGTGCCAGCAGTGGAGACATCAATGAGCAGTTCTTC. Based on the CDR3 plus reference TRBV2 and TRBJ2-1, the full variable domain is EPEVTQTPSHQVTQMGQEVILRCVPISNHLYFYWYRQILGQKVEFLVSFYNNEISEKSEIFDDQFSVERPDGSNFTLKIRSTKLEDSAMYFCASSGDINEQFFGPGTRLTVL.

This chain links TRBV30 with TRBJ2-7; a possible D gene is TRBD1 (6 bases). The germline gives CDR1 GTSNPN, CDR2 SVGIG (reference sequence). V lost 4 bases and J 5 bases, leaving 12 bases between the germline ends. The CDR3 runs to 12 residues. The DNA for the CDR3 is TGTGCCTGGATGAGGGGGAACAACGAGCAGTACTTC. Its protein is CAWMRGNNEQYF.

This chain joins TRBV29-1 and TRBJ1-6, with TRBD1 identical over 9 bases. The CDR3 totals 14 residues. Looked up from germline, CDR1 is SQVTM and CDR2 is ANQGSEA. Trimming removed 7 bases from V and 6 bases from J; junction bases left unmatched: 7. As DNA, the CDR3 is TGCAGCGCACAGTCGGGACAGGGTAATTCACCCCTCCACTTT. This translates into CSAQSGQGNSPLHF.

The chain employs TRBV29-1 and TRBJ2-7, with 8 bases fitting TRBD1. This CDR3 contains 14 residues. V lost 4 bases, J lost 3 bases, and 8 bases stayed unmatched. Germline CDR1 and CDR2: SQVTM and ANQGSEA. The CDR3 is CSVVPRTGLYEQYF. For the CDR3, the DNA is TGCAGCGTTGTTCCGAGGACAGGGCTCTACGAGCAGTACTTC.

The chain couples TRBV29-1 to TRBJ2-7, with D possibly being TRBD2 (5 bases). Germline CDR1 and CDR2: SQVTM and ANQGSEA. The CDR3 contains 14 residues. Trimming took off 6 bases at V and 7 bases at J, with 22 bases between the two ends. CDR3 nucleotides: TGCAGCGTAGGTCCCGACCTTTTCTCGGGAGAGCAGTACTTC. It translates to CSVGPDLFSGEQYF.

For the CDR3, the DNA is TGCGCCAGCAGCCCAGGAGGCTCACAGGGGTACGGGGCCAACGTCCTGACTTTC. This gives the protein CASSPGGSQGYGANVLTF. V and J are TRBV4-1 and TRBJ2-6; 7 bases match TRBD1. From germline, CDR1 is MGHRA and CDR2 YSYEKL. The CDR3 length is 18 residues. V lost 4 bases and J lost 4; bases outside the gene matches: 13.

V gene TRBV6-1 combines with J gene TRBJ2-4; D is undetermined. Trimming pared 4 bases from V and 6 bases from J, leaving 13 bases between. Germline CDR1 reads MNHNS; CDR2 reads SASEGT. This CDR3 has 14 residues. CDR3 protein: CASSVSLTINIQYF. The DNA of the CDR3 is TGTGCCAGCAGTGTCTCCCTGACAATAAACATTCAGTACTTC.